Sequencing of this T cell receptor beta chain was carried out in a study of beta chain features in type 1 diabetes. General study points: Possibly, sequencing cDNA over-represented cells that had high TCR expression levels. PCR may have favored shorter templates equally in patients and controls. Patients with type 1 diabetes showed fewer VDJ junction insertions and more deletions.

Expressed TCRB transcripts were sequenced because the entire RNA isolate underwent reverse transcription. Assay used: immunoSEQ multiplex PCR; TCRdb lists only in-frame clones, some missing. This sample has over 700,000 clones, with 15% to 20% found just once. This clone was detected a few times. The antigen is unknown. CDR3 length: 15 amino acids. Germline values: CDR1 MNHNS, CDR2 SASEGT. V was trimmed by 5 bases and J by 1 base, leaving 9 bases between them. Sequences were obtained from naive CD4+ T cells from blood. The clonotype comes from a woman in her late teens or twenties in good health. The chain uses TRBV6-1 and TRBJ2-6; possible D gene TRBD1, 5 bases. The DNA of the CDR3 is TGTGCCAGCAGTACGCAGGGTTCTGGGGCCAACGTCCTGACTTTC. Its protein is CASSTQGSGANVLTF.